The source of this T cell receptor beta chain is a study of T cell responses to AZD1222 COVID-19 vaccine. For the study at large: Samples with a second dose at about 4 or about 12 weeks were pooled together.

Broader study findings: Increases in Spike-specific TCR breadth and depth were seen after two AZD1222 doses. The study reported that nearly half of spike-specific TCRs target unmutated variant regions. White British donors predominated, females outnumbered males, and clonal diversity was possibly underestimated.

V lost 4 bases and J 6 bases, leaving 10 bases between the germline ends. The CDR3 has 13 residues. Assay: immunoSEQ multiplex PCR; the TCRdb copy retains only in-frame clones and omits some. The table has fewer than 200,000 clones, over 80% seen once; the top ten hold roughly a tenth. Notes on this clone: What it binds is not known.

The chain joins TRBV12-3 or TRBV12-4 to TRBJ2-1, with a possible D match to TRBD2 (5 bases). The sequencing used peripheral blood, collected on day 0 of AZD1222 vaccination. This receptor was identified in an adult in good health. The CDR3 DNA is TGTGCCAGCAGTTACGGGGATGGCAATGAGCAGTTCTTC. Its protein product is CASSYGDGNEQFF.